This T cell receptor (beta chain) was recorded in a study of T cell responses to AZD1222 COVID-19 vaccine. Germline assignment: CDR1 MNHEY and CDR2 SMNVEV (reference sequence). This CDR3 has 16 residues. The V end lost 4 bases, the J end lost 0 bases, and 13 bases lay between the germline ends. Some clones are missing from TCRdb's copy, which holds only in-frame ones; the method was immunoSEQ multiplex PCR. The table has approximately 160,000 clones, roughly 87% seen once. V usage is TRBV27 and J usage is TRBJ1-5; D gene ambiguous. This specimen consisted of peripheral blood, obtained on day 0 of AZD1222 vaccination. The receptor was isolated from an adult in good health. CDR3 residues: CASSSDAFYSNQPQHF. DNA for the CDR3: TGTGCCAGCAGTTCGGACGCTTTTTATAGCAATCAGCCCCAGCATTTT.